This is a list of T cell receptor beta chains from one sample in a study of identical twins. TCRdb ran MiXCR on the 5' RACE reads and lists one entry per CDR3 protein. The sample holds some 460,000 distinct CDR3 sequences, 14% seen once. This same sample was also part of a study on yellow fever vaccine responses in identical twins.

Material for sequencing was CD4+ T cells sorted from blood. The receptors come from a woman between 18 and 29 years old in good health. Both conserved end residues are part of each CDR3. The order of the fields is V gene, D gene, clone size, CDR3 length, J gene, CDR3 protein, CDR3 DNA. The D gene is left open where the match is weak. Size is stated for part of the rows, as once, few or many counts, or as a class when the clone is expanded.

>TRBV6-5|.|.|15|TRBJ1-1
CASSYSGLQPREAFF
TGTGCCAGCAGTTACTCAGGTTTACAGCCTCGAGAGGCTTTCTTT
>TRBV20-1|.|.|13|TRBJ2-7
CSAGGSSSYEQYF
TGCAGTGCTGGGGGATCGAGCTCCTACGAGCAGTACTTC
>TRBV3-1|.|.|11|TRBJ2-5
CASRLDLTQYF
TGTGCCAGCAGGCTCGACCTGACCCAGTACTTC
>TRBV20-1|TRBD2|.|15|TRBJ2-1
CSARDRVSGRNEQFF
TGCAGTGCTAGAGATCGAGTCAGCGGGAGGAATGAGCAGTTCTTC
>TRBV6-6|.|few|11|TRBJ1-1
CASSYGTPAFF
TGTGCCAGCAGTTACGGGACCCCAGCTTTCTTT
>TRBV10-3|.|.|11|TRBJ1-1
CAIMGGTEAFF
TGTGCCATCATGGGAGGAACTGAAGCTTTCTTT
>TRBV5-1|TRBD2|.|14|TRBJ2-3
CASSQGGGGDTQYF
TGCGCCAGCAGCCAAGGCGGGGGAGGAGATACGCAGTATTTT
>TRBV6-5|.|few|15|TRBJ1-5
CASSYSSWGGQPQHF
TGTGCCAGCAGTTACTCGTCGTGGGGAGGTCAGCCCCAGCATTTT
>TRBV27|.|many|14|TRBJ1-5
CASRPAGGGQPQHF
TGTGCCAGCAGGCCCGCGGGGGGCGGACAGCCCCAGCATTTT
>TRBV27|.|.|14|TRBJ1-1
CASAPGSRIPEAFF
TGTGCCAGCGCCCCAGGCTCCCGTATCCCTGAAGCTTTCTTT
>TRBV15|.|.|15|TRBJ2-1
CATSRDALDRDEQFF
TGTGCCACCAGCAGAGATGCACTAGACCGCGATGAGCAGTTCTTC
>TRBV28|.|few|14|TRBJ2-7
CASSPAGSSYEQYF
TGTGCCAGCAGTCCTGCAGGATCCTCCTACGAGCAGTACTTC
>TRBV20-1|.|.|13|TRBJ2-7
CSARGTGAAEQYF
TGCAGTGCTAGAGGTACTGGGGCTGCCGAGCAGTACTTC
>TRBV29-1|.|.|12|TRBJ1-5
CSAWDPGQPQHF
TGCAGCGCTTGGGATCCAGGGCAGCCCCAGCATTTT
>TRBV12-3/TRBV12-4|TRBD1|few|14|TRBJ2-7
CASRLSGTGYEQYF
TGTGCCAGCAGACTAAGCGGGACAGGGTACGAGCAGTACTTC
>TRBV6-2/TRBV6-3|TRBD2|few|16|TRBJ2-3
CASSRFIGGGADTQYF
TGTGCCAGCAGTCGATTTATTGGGGGAGGGGCGGATACGCAGTATTTT